This T cell receptor beta chain was profiled in a study of blood T cell repertoires in COVID-19. Study information: Acute and convalescent COVID-19 samples came from the United States, Italy and Spain.

Profiling relied on immunoSEQ multiplex PCR, and the TCRdb table lists in-frame clones only, not all of them. The sample includes some 100,000 clones, roughly 90% seen only once; the top ten take roughly 5%. The sample was peripheral blood. The receptor was isolated from a man between 65 and 79 years old with acute or convalescent COVID-19.

The CDR3 DNA reads as TGTGCCAGCAGGCCGGGACAGGGGGCGTTTATTCGCTACACCTTC. Translating it yields CASRPGQGAFIRYTF. The J gene is TRBJ1-2, the V gene TRBV2, with 12 positions matching TRBD1. V was pared by 6 bases and J by 9 bases, with 11 bases of the junction left unmatched. From germline, CDR1 is SNHLY and CDR2 FYNNEI. The CDR3 sequence is 15 residues long. Full variable domain (outside the CDR3, taken from reference TRBV2 and TRBJ1-2): EPEVTQTPSHQVTQMGQEVILRCVPISNHLYFYWYRQILGQKVEFLVSFYNNEISEKSEIFDDQFSVERPDGSNFTLKIRSTKLEDSAMYFCASRPGQGAFIRYTFGSGTRLTVV.